One TCR beta chain is described in this entry. Its target is unknown. This entry is derived from a study of blood T cells in healthy people across ages. Study findings and constraints: Fewer expanded clones and more diversity marked long-lived versus aged donors. Investigators viewed diversity estimates from one million T cells as underestimates, the study reported. Roughly linearly, TCR beta diversity per million T cells fell as age increased.

This CDR3 is built from 18 residues. CDR1 and CDR2 (germline): PRHDT, FYEKMQ (reference sequence). Per-sample yields of isolated PBMCs were at least 6.5 million. The authors ran a second PCR of about 6 to 11 cycles using a sample-barcoded 5' primer and a J-beta primer mix. From the 5' RACE reads, TCRdb called clonotypes with MiXCR, one entry per CDR3 protein. This sample has 1.5 million to 1.8 million distinct CDR3 sequences, with 42% found just once. Sequencing was performed on blood. The chain employs TRBV13 and TRBJ2-4, with D perhaps assigned TRBD1 or TRBD2 (5 bases each). The DNA matches TRBJ2-7 better at its end, which makes the J call doubtful. This TCR came from a woman under 30 in good health. CDR3 coding DNA: TGTGCCAATCAGGGAGTGGCGACAACCACTTTCAGCTCCTACGAGCAGTACTTC. It codes for CANQGVATTTFSSYEQYF.